The 10 T cell receptor beta chains below come from one sample, sequenced in a study of technical replicates of blood from a handful of donors. Assay used: immunoSEQ multiplex PCR; TCRdb lists only in-frame clones, some missing. The data show fewer than 100,000 clones, with 80% to 95% seen just once and 0.25% to 0.35% held by the top ten. Sequenced input: T cells isolated from PBMCs. The receptors were sampled from a human donor in good health.

This sequence joins TRBV19 and TRBJ1-5, with 9 bases identical to TRBD1. The ends lost 5 bases at V and 6 bases at J; junction bases unmatched: 8. The CDR3 covers 15 residues. CDR1 and CDR2 from the germline V gene are LNHDA and SQIVND (reference sequence). CDR3 DNA sequence: TGTGCCAGTAGTCCGCACAGGGGGCGGACTCAGCCCCAGCATTTT. Protein product: CASSPHRGRTQPQHF.

The rearrangement links TRBV5-4 to TRBJ2-3, with D tentatively TRBD1 (6 bases). The CDR3 sequence is 13 residues long. Germline loops: CDR1 SGHNT, CDR2 YYREEE (reference sequence). The V end lost 1 base, the J end lost 6 bases, and 9 bases lay between the germline ends. The CDR3, as DNA: TGTGCCAGCAGCTTGATGGGGGCGGATACGCAGTATTTT. Its translation is CASSLMGADTQYF.

CDR3: CASSPRQGSATEAFF. CDR3 coding DNA: TGTGCCAGCAGCCCCCGACAGGGGTCGGCCACTGAAGCTTTCTTT. The genes are TRBV9 and TRBJ1-1; 8 bases line up with TRBD1. This CDR3 spans 15 amino acids. CDR1 is SGDLS, CDR2 YYNGEE, per germline. V dropped 4 bases and J dropped 4; count of bases not matched to a gene: 9.

Only one count was recorded for this clone. The V gene is TRBV27, the J gene TRBJ2-7; a weak D match, TRBD2 (5 bases). With 3 bases removed from V and 3 bases from J, the gap between germline ends came to 15 bases. The CDR3 loop spans 15 amino acids. Germline CDR1 and CDR2: MNHEY and SMNVEV (reference sequence). The CDR3 DNA reads as TGTGCCAGCAGTTTTTTAGCCAGGCGGGTCTACGAGCAGTACTTC. It codes for CASSFLARRVYEQYF.

The gene calls are TRBV30 and TRBJ2-1; a possible D gene is TRBD2 (6 bases). The CDR3 sequence is 17 residues long. V shed 1 base and J shed 6 bases, with 22 bases lying between them. The V gene's germline CDR1 is GTSNPN and CDR2 SVGIG (reference sequence). The CDR3 coding sequence is TGTGCCTGGAGTGCCTACCCTAGCGAGGCGTTCTTCAATGAGCAGTTCTTC. Translating gives CAWSAYPSEAFFNEQFF.

The chain links TRBV10-1 to TRBJ2-7, with 8 positions matching TRBD1. This CDR3 is built from 16 residues. Losses at the gene ends were 3 bases for V and 6 bases for J; bases not matched to a gene: 13. In germline, CDR1 is WNHNN, CDR2 SYGVQD (reference sequence). The CDR3 DNA is TGCGCCAGCAGTGAAGAATCCGGGACAGGAATTCTCGAGCAGTACTTC. It encodes CASSEESGTGILEQYF.

The V and J genes are TRBV27 and TRBJ1-2, with 8 bases matching TRBD1. This CDR3 spans 14 amino acids. The trim removed 4 bases at V and 6 bases at J, leaving 7 bases unmatched. Germline CDR1 and CDR2: MNHEY and SMNVEV (reference sequence). The CDR3 is CASSSVTGVNGYTF. For the CDR3, the DNA is TGTGCCAGCAGTTCCGTGACAGGGGTGAATGGCTACACCTTC.

This sequence joins TRBV11-1 and TRBJ1-2; D ambiguous. Germline V CDR1 and CDR2: SGHAT, FQDESV (reference sequence). Trimming removed 1 base from V and 7 bases from J, with 16 bases in between. The CDR3 has 15 amino acids. The CDR3 protein is CASSLEVSAPGGYTF. The CDR3 DNA reads TGTGCCAGCAGCTTAGAGGTATCGGCCCCAGGTGGCTACACCTTC.

The rearrangement uses TRBV16 and TRBJ1-3, with D maybe TRBD1 (5 bases). CDR1 and CDR2 from the germline V gene are KGHSY and FQNENV. This CDR3 spans 16 amino acids. The V and J ends lost 4 bases and 4 bases respectively, with 17 bases between them. CDR3 in amino acids: CASSRWQGGAGNTIYF. The CDR3 DNA follows: TGTGCCAGCAGCCGGTGGCAGGGAGGCGCCGGAAACACCATATATTTT.

This clone came up once. The chain has TRBV12-5 and TRBJ1-2; D perhaps matches TRBD1 (5 bases). V was clipped by 5 bases and J by 1 base, with 14 bases between them. There are 15 residues in the CDR3. From germline, CDR1 is LGHNT and CDR2 FRNRAP. DNA of the CDR3: TGTGCTAGTGGTAACCGGGCAGGGATTAACTATGGCTACACCTTC. Translated: CASGNRAGINYGYTF.